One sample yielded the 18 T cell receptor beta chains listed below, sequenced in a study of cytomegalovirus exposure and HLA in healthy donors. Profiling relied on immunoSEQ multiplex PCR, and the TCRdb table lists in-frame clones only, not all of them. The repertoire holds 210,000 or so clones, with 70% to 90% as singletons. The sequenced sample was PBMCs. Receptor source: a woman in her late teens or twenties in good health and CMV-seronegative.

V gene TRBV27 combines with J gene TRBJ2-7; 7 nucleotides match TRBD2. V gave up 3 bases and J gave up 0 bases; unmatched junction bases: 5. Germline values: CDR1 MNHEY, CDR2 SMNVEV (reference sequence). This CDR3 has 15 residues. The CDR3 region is CASSFFGGSSYEQYF. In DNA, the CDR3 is TGTGCCAGCAGTTTTTTTGGCGGGAGCTCCTACGAGCAGTACTTC.

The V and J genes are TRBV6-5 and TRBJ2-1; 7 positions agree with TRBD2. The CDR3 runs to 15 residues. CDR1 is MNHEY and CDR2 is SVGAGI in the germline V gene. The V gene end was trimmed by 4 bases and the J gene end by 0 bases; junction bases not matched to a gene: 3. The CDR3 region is CASSSGGGSYNEQFF. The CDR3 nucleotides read TGTGCCAGCAGTTCGGGCGGGGGCTCCTACAATGAGCAGTTCTTC.

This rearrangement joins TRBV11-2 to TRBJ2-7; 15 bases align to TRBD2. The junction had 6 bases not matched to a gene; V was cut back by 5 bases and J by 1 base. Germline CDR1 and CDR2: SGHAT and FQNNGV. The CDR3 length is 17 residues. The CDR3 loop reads CASSPGLAGGYSYEQYF. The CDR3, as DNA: TGTGCCAGCAGCCCGGGACTAGCGGGAGGTTATTCCTACGAGCAGTACTTC. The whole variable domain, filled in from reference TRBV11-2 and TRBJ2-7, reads EAGVAQSPRYKIIEKRQSVAFWCNPISGHATLYWYQQILGQGPKLLIQFQNNGVVDDSQLPKDRFSAERLKGVDSTLKIQPAKLEDSAVYLCASSPGLAGGYSYEQYFGPGTRLTVT.

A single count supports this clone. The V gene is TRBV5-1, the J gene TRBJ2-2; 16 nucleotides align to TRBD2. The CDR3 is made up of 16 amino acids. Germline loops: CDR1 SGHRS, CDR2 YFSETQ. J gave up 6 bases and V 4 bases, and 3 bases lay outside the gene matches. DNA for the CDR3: TGCGCCAGCAGCGGAGGGACTAGCGGGAGGGCCGGGGAGCTGTTTTTT. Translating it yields CASSGGTSGRAGELFF.

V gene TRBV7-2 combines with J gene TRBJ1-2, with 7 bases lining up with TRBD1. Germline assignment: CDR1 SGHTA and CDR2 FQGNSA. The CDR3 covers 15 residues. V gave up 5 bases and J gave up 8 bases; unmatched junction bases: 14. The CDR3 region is CASSIRQGPSGGYTF. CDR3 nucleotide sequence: TGTGCCAGCAGCATTCGACAGGGACCGAGTGGGGGCTACACCTTC.

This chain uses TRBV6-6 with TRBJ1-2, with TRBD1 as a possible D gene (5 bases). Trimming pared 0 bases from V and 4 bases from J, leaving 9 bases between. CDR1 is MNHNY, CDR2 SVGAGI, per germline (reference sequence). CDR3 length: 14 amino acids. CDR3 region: CASSYSTDLYGYTF. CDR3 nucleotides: TGTGCCAGCAGTTACTCGACAGACCTCTATGGCTACACCTTC.

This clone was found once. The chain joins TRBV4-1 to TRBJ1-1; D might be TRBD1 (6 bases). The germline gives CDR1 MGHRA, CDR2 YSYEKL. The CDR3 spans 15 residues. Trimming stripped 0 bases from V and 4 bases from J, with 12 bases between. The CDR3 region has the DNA TGCGCCAGCAGCCAAGATCACAGGGCCGGCACTGAAGCTTTCTTT. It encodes CASSQDHRAGTEAFF.

CDR3 protein: CASSQVGSSYEQYF. The CDR3 DNA is TGCGCCAGCAGCCAAGTGGGGAGCTCCTACGAGCAGTACTTC. V is TRBV4-1 and J is TRBJ2-7; D is possibly TRBD2 (5 bases). The CDR3 totals 14 residues. Germline values: CDR1 MGHRA, CDR2 YSYEKL. V lost 1 base and J 0 bases, leaving 7 bases between the germline ends.

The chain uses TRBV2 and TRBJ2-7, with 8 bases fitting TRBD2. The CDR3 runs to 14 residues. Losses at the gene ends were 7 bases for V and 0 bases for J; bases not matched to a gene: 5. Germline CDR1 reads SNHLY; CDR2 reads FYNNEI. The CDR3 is CASTLAGYSYEQYF. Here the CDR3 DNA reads TGTGCCAGCACCCTAGCGGGTTACTCCTACGAGCAGTACTTC.

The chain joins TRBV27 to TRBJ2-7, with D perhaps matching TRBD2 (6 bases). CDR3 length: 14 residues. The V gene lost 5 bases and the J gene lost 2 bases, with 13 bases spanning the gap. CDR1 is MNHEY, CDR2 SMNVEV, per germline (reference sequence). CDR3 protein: CASSPEEGPYEQYF. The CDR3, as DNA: TGTGCCAGCAGTCCGGAGGAGGGACCCTACGAGCAGTACTTC.

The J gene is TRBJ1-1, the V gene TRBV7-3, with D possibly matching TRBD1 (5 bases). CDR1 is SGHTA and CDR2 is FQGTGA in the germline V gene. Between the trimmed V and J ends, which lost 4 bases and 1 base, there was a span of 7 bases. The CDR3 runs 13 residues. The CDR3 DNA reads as TGTGCCAGCAGCTACGACAGGAACACTGAAGCTTTCTTT. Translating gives CASSYDRNTEAFF.

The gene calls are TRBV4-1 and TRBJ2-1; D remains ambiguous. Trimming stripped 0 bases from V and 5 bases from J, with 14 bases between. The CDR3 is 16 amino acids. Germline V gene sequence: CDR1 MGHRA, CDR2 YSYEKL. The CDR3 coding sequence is TGCGCCAGCAGCCAAGATCCGACTTATATGAACAATGAGCAGTTCTTC. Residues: CASSQDPTYMNNEQFF.

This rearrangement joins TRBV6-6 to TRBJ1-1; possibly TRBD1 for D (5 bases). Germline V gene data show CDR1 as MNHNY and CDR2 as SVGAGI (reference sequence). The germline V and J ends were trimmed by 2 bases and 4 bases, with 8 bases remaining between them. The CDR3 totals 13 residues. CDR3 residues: CASSYRGSTEAFF. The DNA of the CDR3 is TGTGCCAGCAGTTACCGGGGGTCCACTGAAGCTTTCTTT.

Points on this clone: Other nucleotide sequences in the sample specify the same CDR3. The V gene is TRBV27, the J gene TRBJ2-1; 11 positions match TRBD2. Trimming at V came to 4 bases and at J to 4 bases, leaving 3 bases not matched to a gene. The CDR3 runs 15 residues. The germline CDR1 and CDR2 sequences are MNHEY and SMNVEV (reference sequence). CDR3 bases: TGTGCCAGCAGTTCAGGGACTAGCGGTTACAATGAGCAGTTCTTC. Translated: CASSSGTSGYNEQFF.

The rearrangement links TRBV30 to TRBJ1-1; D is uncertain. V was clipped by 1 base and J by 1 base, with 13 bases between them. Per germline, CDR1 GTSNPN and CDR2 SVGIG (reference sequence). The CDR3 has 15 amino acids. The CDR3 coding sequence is TGTGCCTGGAGTGATCCTCCTACTGCGAACACTGAAGCTTTCTTT. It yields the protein CAWSDPPTANTEAFF.

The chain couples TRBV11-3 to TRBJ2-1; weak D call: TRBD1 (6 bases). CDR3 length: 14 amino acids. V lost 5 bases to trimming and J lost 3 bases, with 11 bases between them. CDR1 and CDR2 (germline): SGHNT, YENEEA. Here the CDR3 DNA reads TGTGCCAGCAGCCCCCGGGACAACTACAATGAGCAGTTCTTC. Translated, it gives CASSPRDNYNEQFF.

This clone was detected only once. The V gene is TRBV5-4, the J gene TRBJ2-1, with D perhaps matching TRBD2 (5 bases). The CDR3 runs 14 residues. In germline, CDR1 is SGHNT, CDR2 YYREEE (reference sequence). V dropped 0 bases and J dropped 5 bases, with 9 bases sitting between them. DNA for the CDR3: TGTGCCAGCAGCTTGGCCCAGCGGCACAATGAGCAGTTCTTC. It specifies CASSLAQRHNEQFF.

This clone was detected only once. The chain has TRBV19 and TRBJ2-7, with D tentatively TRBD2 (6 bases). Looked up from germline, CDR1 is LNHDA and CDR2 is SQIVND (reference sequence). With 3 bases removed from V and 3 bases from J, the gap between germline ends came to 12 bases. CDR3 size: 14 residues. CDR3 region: CASSMEQGGYEQYF. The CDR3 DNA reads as TGTGCCAGTAGTATGGAGCAGGGAGGCTACGAGCAGTACTTC.